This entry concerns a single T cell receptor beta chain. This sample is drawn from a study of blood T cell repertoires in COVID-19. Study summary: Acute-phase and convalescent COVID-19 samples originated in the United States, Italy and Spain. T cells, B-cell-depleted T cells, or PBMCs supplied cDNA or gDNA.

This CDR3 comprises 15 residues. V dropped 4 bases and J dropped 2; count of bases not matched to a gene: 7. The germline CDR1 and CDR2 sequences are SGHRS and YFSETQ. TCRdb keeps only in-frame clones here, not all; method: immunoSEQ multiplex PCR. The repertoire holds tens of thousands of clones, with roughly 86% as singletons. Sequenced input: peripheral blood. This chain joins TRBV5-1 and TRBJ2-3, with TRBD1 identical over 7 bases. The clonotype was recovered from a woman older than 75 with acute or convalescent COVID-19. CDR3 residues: CASSEVQGTTDTQYF. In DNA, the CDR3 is TGCGCCAGCAGCGAAGTACAGGGGACCACAGATACGCAGTATTTT.